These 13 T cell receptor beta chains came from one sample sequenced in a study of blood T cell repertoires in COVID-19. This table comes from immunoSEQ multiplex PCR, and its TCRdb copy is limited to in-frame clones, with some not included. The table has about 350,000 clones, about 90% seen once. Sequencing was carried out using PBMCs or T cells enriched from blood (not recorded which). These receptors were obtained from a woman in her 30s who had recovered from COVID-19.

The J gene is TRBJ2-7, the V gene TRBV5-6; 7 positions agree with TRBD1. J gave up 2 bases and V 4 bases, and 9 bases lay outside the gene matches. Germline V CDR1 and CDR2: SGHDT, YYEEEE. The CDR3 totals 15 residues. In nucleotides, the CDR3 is TGTGCCAGCAGCGTTCTACAGGGGCTTACCTACGAGCAGTACTTC. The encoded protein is CASSVLQGLTYEQYF.

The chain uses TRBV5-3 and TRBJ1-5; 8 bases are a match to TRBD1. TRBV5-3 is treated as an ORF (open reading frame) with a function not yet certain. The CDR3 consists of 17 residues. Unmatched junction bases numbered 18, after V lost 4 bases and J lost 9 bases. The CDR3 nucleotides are TGTGCCAGAAGCCACCGGGACAGGCCCCCAGGAGTTGGGCCCCAGCATTTT. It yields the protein CARSHRDRPPGVGPQHF.

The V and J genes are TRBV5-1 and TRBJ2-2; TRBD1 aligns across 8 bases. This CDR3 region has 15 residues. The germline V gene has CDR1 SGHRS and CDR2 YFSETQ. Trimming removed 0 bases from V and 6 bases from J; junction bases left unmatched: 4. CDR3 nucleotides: TGCGCCAGCAGCTTGGATGGACAGGGTCCCGGGGAGCTGTTTTTT. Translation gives CASSLDGQGPGELFF.

The CDR3 sequence is CASSLNRPGNTIYF. DNA of the CDR3: TGTGCCAGCAGTTTAAACAGGCCTGGAAACACCATATATTTT. The chain employs TRBV28 and TRBJ1-3; maybe TRBD1 (5 bases). CDR1 is MDHEN and CDR2 is SYDVKM in the germline V gene. The ends were cut back, 2 bases at V and 2 bases at J, with 7 bases in the middle. The CDR3 sequence is 14 residues long.

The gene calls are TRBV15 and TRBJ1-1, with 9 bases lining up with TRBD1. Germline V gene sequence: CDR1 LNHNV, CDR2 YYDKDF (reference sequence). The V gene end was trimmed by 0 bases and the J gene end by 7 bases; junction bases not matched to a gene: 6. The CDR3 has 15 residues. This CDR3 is CATSRDRGGQGEAFF. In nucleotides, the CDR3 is TGTGCCACCAGCAGAGATCGGGGGGGACAGGGTGAAGCTTTCTTT.

DNA for the CDR3: TGTGCCAGCAGCAAACGGACAGTTAATGATGAAAAACTGTTTTTT. It specifies CASSKRTVNDEKLFF. The rearrangement uses TRBV6-2 or TRBV6-3 and TRBJ1-4; perhaps TRBD1 as D (6 bases). The CDR3 is 15 amino acids. Between the trimmed V and J ends, which lost 6 bases and 6 bases, there was a span of 17 bases. Germline V gene data show CDR1 as MNHEY and CDR2 as SVGEGT.

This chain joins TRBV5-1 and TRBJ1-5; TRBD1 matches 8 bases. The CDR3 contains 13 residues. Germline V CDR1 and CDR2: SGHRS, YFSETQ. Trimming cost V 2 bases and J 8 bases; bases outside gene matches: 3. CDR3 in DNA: TGCGCCAGCAGCTTAACAGGGGGGGAGCCCCAGCATTTT. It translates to CASSLTGGEPQHF.

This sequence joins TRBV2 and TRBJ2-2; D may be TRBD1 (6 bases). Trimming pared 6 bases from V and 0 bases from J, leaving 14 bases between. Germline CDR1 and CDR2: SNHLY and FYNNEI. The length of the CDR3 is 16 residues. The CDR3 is CASRLDRTANTGELFF. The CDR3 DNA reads TGTGCCAGCAGACTCGACAGGACTGCGAACACCGGGGAGCTGTTTTTT.

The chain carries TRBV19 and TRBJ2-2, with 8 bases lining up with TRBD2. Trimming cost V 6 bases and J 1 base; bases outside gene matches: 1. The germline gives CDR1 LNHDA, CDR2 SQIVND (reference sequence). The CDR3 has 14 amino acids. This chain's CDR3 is CASRLAVNTGELFF. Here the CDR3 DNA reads TGTGCCAGTAGACTAGCGGTGAACACCGGGGAGCTGTTTTTT.

This chain's CDR3 is CASSLAAGNTGELFF. Here the CDR3 DNA reads TGCGCCAGCAGCTTGGCGGCGGGGAACACCGGGGAGCTGTTTTTT. The rearrangement uses TRBV5-1 and TRBJ2-2; the D gene is possibly TRBD2 (5 bases). The CDR3 totals 15 residues. Germline V gene sequence: CDR1 SGHRS, CDR2 YFSETQ. V was pared by 0 bases and J by 1 base, with 7 bases between.

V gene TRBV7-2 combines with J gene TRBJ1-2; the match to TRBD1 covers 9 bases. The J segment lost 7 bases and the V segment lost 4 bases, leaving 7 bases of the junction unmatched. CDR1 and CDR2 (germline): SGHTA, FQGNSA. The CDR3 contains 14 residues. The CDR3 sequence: CASSYRDRVVGYTF. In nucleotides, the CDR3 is TGTGCCAGCAGCTACCGGGACAGGGTTGTTGGCTACACCTTC.

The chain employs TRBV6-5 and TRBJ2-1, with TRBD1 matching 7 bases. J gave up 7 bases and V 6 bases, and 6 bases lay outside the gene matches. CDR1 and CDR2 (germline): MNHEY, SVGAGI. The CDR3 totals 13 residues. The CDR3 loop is CASRDRVGNEQFF. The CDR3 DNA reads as TGTGCCAGCAGAGACAGGGTCGGGAATGAGCAGTTCTTC.

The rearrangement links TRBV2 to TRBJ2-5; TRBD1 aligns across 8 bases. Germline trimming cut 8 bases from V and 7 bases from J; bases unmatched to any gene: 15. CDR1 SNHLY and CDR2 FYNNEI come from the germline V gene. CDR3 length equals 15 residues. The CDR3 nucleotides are TGTGCCAGCGGACAGGGTGGGACTCTGGGAGGGACCCAGTACTTC. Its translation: CASGQGGTLGGTQYF.